This T cell receptor (beta chain) originates from a study of blood T cell repertoires in COVID-19. As for the study in general: Donors in the United States, Italy and Spain gave samples during acute or convalescent COVID-19. T cells, B-cell-depleted T cells, or PBMCs provided the cDNA or gDNA that served as material.

The data were produced by immunoSEQ multiplex PCR, yet TCRdb's version contains in-frame clones alone and is incomplete. The table includes 250,000 to 400,000 clones, over 75% detected once. The junction had 8 bases not matched to a gene; V was cut back by 0 bases and J by 2 bases. Germline V lookup: CDR1 MGHRA, CDR2 YSYEKL. CDR3 length: 18 amino acids. This sequence originates from a man aged 45-60 years with active or convalescent COVID-19. The chain couples TRBV4-1 to TRBJ2-1; 9 nucleotides match TRBD2. The sample comprised peripheral blood. The CDR3 loop reads CASSQEGGGGVTYNEQFF. In DNA form, the CDR3 reads TGCGCCAGCAGCCAAGAAGGAGGCGGGGGGGTAACCTACAATGAGCAGTTCTTC.